This T cell receptor (beta chain) was recorded in a study of cytomegalovirus exposure and HLA in healthy donors. Details on this clone: Its specificity is not known.

CDR3 size: 16 residues. With 7 bases removed from V and 0 bases from J, the gap between germline ends came to 17 bases. CDR1 and CDR2 (germline): SGDLS, YYNGEE. The PCR had 60 Vbeta and 13 Jbeta primers. Profiled with immunoSEQ multiplex PCR; TCRdb holds only in-frame clones, not every one. The data hold fewer than 200,000 clones, with roughly 85% observed a single time. Whole-study findings and limits: According to an earlier analysis, most TCR beta V segments yielded productive rearrangements about 87% or about 30% of the time.

Sequenced sample: PBMCs. This clonotype was obtained from a woman between 18 and 29 years old in good health and CMV-seronegative. The chain employs TRBV9 and TRBJ2-1, with unresolved D. The CDR3 protein is CASERAPSSSYNEQFF. The CDR3 nucleotides read TGTGCCAGCGAAAGAGCCCCCTCAAGCTCCTACAATGAGCAGTTCTTC.